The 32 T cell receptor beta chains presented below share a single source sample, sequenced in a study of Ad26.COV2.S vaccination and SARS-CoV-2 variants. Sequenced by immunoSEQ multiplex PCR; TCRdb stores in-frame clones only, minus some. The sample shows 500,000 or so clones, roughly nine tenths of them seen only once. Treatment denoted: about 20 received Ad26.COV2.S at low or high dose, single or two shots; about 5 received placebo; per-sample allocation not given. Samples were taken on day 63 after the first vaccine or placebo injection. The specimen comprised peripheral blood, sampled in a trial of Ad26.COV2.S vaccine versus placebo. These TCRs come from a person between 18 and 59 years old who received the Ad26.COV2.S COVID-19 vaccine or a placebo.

The CDR3 sequence: CASSYEVGVGQPQHF. CDR3 bases: TGTGCCAGCAGCTATGAGGTAGGAGTCGGACAGCCCCAGCATTTT. The chain recombines TRBV5-8 with TRBJ1-5; D ambiguous. This CDR3 is built from 15 residues. Trimming cost V 3 bases and J 7 bases, with 17 bases left between them. CDR1 is SGHTS, CDR2 YDEGEE, per germline.

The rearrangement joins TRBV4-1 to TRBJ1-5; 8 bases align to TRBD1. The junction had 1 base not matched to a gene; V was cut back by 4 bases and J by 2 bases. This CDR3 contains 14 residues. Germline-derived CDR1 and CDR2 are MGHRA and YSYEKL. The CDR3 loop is CASSLDRGNQPQHF. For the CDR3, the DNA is TGCGCCAGCAGCCTGGACAGGGGCAATCAGCCCCAGCATTTT.

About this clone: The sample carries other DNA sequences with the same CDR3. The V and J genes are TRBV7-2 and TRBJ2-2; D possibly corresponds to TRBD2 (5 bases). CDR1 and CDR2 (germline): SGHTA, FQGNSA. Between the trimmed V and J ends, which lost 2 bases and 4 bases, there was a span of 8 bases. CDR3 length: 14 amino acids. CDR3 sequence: CASSLNLATGELFF. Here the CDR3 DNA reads TGTGCCAGCAGCTTAAACCTAGCCACCGGGGAGCTGTTTTTT.

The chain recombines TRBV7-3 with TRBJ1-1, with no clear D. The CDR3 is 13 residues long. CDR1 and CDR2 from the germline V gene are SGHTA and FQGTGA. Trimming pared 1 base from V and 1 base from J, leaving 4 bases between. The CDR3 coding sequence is TGTGCCAGCAGCTTAATTTCGAACACTGAAGCTTTCTTT. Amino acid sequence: CASSLISNTEAFF.

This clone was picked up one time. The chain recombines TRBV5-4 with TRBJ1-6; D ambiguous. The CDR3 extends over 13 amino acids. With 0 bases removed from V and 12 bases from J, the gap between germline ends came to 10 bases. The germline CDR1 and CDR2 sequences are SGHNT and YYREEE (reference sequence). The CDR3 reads CASSLARTGPLHF. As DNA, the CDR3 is TGTGCCAGCAGCTTGGCCCGAACGGGACCCCTCCACTTT.

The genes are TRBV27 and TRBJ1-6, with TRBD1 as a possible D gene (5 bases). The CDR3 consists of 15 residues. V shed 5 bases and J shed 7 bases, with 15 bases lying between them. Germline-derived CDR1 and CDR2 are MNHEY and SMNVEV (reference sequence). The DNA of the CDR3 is TGTGCCAGCAGTGCCAGGGTCTTGTTGAATTCACCCCTCCACTTT. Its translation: CASSARVLLNSPLHF.

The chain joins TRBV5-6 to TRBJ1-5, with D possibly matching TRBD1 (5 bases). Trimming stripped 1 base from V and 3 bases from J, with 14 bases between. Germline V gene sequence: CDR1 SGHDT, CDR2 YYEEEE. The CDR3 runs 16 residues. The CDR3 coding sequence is TGTGCCAGCAGCTTGAACTGGGGCGCTAACAATCAGCCCCAGCATTTT. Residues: CASSLNWGANNQPQHF.

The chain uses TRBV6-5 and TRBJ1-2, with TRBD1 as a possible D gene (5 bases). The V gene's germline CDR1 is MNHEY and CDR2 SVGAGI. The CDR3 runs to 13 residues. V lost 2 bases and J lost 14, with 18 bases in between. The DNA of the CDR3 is TGTGCCAGCAGTTACATTTCAGGGACGGGCCAGACCTTC. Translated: CASSYISGTGQTF.

Here the CDR3 DNA reads TGTGCCAGCAGTGAGACCGGGACCCTTTCACCCCTCCACTTT. The encoded protein is CASSETGTLSPLHF. V and J are TRBV6-1 and TRBJ1-6; possible D gene TRBD1, 5 bases. The V gene's germline CDR1 is MNHNS and CDR2 SASEGT. Trimming left V 3 bases short and J 9 bases short, with 12 bases between. CDR3 size: 14 residues.

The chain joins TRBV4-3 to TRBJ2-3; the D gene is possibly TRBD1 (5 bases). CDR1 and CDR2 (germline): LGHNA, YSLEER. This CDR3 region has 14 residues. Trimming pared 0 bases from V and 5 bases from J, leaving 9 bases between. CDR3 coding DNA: TGCGCCAGCAGCCAAGACAGGGTCAAAGATACGCAGTATTTT. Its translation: CASSQDRVKDTQYF.

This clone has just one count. CDR3 region: CATSDVGGATDTQYF. DNA for the CDR3: TGTGCCACCAGTGATGTTGGGGGGGCTACAGATACGCAGTATTTT. The genes are TRBV24-1 and TRBJ2-3, with a possible D match to TRBD2 (7 bases). There are 15 residues in the CDR3. CDR1 is KGHDR and CDR2 is SFDVKD in the germline V gene. V lost 3 bases and J 3 bases, leaving 12 bases between the germline ends.

CDR3: CAISGAGEDTQYF. For the CDR3, the DNA is TGTGCCATCAGTGGAGCGGGAGAAGATACGCAGTATTTT. The genes are TRBV10-3 and TRBJ2-3, with 8 bases lining up with TRBD2. Germline assignment: CDR1 ENHRY and CDR2 SYGVKD. After removal of 4 bases from V and 5 bases from J, the junction contained 2 bases not matched to a gene. The CDR3 extends over 13 amino acids.

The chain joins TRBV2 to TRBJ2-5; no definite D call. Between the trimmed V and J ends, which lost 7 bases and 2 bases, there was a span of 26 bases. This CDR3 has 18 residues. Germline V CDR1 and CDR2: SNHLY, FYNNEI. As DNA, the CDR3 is TGTGCCAGCAAAAATCATGACGGGCCTGAGATTCTGCAAGAGACCCAGTACTTC. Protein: CASKNHDGPEILQETQYF. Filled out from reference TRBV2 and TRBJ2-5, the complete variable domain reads EPEVTQTPSHQVTQMGQEVILRCVPISNHLYFYWYRQILGQKVEFLVSFYNNEISEKSEIFDDQFSVERPDGSNFTLKIRSTKLEDSAMYFCASKNHDGPEILQETQYFGPGTRLLVL.

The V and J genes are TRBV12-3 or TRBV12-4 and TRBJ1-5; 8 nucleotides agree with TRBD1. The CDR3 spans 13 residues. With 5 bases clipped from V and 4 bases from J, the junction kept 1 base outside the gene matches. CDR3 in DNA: TGTGCCAGCAGTACAGGGGGTAATCAGCCCCAGCATTTT. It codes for CASSTGGNQPQHF.

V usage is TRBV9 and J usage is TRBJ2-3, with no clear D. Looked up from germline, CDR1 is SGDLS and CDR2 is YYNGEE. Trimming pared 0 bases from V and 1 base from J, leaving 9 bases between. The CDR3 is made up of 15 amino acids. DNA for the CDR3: TGTGCCAGCAGCGTAGCTCATGGGGGCACAGATACGCAGTATTTT. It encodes CASSVAHGGTDTQYF.

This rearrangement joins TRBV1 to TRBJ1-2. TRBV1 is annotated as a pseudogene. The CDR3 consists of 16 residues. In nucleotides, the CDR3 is TGCACCAGCAGCCAAGATAAGGGAGGGCACAGCTATGGCTACACCTTC. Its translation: CTSSQDKGGHSYGYTF.

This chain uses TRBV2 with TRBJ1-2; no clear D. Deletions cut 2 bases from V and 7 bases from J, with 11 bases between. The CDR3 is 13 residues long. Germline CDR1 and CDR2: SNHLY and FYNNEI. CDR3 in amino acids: CASSEIGPGGYTF. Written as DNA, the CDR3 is TGTGCCAGCAGTGAAATTGGGCCAGGTGGCTACACCTTC.

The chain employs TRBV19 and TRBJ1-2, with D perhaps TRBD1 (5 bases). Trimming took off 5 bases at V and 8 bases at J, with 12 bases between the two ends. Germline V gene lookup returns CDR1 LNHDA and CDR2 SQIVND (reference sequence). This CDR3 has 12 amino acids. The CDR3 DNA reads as TGTGCCAGTAGTGGGGGAGCCGAGGGCTACACCTTC. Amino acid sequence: CASSGGAEGYTF.

CDR3 loop: CASSTYLDTQYF. In nucleotides, the CDR3 is TGTGCCAGCAGCACCTATCTAGATACGCAGTATTTT. V usage is TRBV6-2 or TRBV6-3 and J usage is TRBJ2-3; no firm D call. Germline V gives CDR1 MNHEY, CDR2 SVGEGT. The CDR3 contains 12 residues. Trimming cost V 6 bases and J 5 bases, with 9 bases left between them.

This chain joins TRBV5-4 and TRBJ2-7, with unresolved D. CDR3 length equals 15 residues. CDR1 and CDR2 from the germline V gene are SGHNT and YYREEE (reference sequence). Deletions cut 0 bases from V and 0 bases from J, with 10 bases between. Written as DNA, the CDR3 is TGTGCCAGCAGCTTGGATGGGCTCTTCTCCTACGAGCAGTACTTC. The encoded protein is CASSLDGLFSYEQYF.

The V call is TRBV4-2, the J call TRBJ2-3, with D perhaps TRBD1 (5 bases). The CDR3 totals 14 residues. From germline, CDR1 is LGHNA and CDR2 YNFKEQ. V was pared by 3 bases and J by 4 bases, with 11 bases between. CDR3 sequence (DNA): TGTGCCAGCAGCCAGGGGCGAGGTTCAGATACGCAGTATTTT. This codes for CASSQGRGSDTQYF.

As DNA, the CDR3 is TGTGCCAGCAGTTCCGGGACAGGGTCAACTGAAGCTTTCTTT. It yields the protein CASSSGTGSTEAFF. The V call is TRBV5-6, the J call TRBJ1-1; 9 bases agree with TRBD1. The V gene end was trimmed by 5 bases and the J gene end by 5 bases; junction bases not matched to a gene: 7. CDR1 is SGHDT, CDR2 YYEEEE, per germline. The CDR3 is 14 residues long.

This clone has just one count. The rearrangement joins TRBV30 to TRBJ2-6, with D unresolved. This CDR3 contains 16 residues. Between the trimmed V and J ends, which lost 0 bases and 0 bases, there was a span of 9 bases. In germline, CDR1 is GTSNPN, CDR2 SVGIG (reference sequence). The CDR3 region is CAWSVPVLSGANVLTF. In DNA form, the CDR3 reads TGTGCCTGGAGTGTACCTGTTCTCTCTGGGGCCAACGTCCTGACTTTC.

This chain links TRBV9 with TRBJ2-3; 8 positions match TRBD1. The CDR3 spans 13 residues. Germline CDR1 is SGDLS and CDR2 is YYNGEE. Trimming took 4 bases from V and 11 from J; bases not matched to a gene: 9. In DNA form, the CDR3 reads TGTGCCAGCAGCCCCTCGGGACAGGTCGGGCAGTATTTT. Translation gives CASSPSGQVGQYF.

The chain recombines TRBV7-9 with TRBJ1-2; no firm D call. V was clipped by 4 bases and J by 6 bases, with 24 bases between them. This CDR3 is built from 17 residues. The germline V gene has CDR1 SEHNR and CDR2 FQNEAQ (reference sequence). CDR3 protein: CASSSIFGVGPGDGYTF. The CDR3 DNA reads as TGTGCCAGCAGCTCCATATTTGGGGTCGGACCTGGGGATGGCTACACCTTC.

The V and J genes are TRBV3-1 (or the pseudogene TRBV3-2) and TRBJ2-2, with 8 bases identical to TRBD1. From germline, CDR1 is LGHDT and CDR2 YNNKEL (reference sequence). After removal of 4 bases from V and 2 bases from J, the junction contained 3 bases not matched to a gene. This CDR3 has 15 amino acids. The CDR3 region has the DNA TGTGCCAGCAGCCCGGACAGGGCTAACACCGGGGAGCTGTTTTTT. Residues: CASSPDRANTGELFF.

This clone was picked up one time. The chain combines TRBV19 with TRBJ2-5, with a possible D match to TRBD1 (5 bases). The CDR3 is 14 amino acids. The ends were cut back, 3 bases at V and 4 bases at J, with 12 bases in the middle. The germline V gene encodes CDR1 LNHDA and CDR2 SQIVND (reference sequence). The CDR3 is CASSINRGPETQYF. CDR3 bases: TGTGCCAGTAGTATTAATAGGGGCCCAGAGACCCAGTACTTC.

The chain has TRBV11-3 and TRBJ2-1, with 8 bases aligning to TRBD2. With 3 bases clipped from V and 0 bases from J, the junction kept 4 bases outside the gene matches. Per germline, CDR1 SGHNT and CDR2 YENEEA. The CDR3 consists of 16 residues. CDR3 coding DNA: TGTGCCAGCAGCTTGTCCAGCGGGAGCTCCTACAATGAGCAGTTCTTC. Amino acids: CASSLSSGSSYNEQFF.

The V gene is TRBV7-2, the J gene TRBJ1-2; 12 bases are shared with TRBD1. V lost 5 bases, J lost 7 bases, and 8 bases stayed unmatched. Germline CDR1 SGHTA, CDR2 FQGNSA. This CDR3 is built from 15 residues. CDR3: CASSQYGTGGLGYTF. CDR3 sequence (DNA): TGTGCCAGCAGCCAGTATGGGACAGGGGGCCTTGGCTACACCTTC.

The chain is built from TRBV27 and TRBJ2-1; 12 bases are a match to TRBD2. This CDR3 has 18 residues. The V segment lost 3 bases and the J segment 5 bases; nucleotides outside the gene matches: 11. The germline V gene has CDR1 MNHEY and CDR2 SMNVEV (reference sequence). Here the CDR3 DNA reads TGTGCCAGCAGTTTCTTGCTAGCGGGGGGGCCGGTCCACAATGAGCAGTTCTTC. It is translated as CASSFLLAGGPVHNEQFF.

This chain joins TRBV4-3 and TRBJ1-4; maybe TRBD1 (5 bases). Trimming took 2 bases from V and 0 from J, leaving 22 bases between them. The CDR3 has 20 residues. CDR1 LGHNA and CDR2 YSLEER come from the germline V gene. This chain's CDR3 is CASSQSLLGDWIATNEKLFF. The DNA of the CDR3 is TGCGCCAGCAGCCAATCTCTCCTAGGGGACTGGATTGCAACTAATGAAAAACTGTTTTTT.

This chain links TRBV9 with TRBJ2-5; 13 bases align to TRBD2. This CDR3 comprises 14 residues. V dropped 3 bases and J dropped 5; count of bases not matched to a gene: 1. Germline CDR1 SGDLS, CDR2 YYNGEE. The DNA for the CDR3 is TGTGCCAGCAGCGCGGGACTAGCGGGGGAGACCCAGTACTTC. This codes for CASSAGLAGETQYF.